This T cell receptor beta chain was identified in a study of T cell responses to AZD1222 COVID-19 vaccine. Study-wide findings and caveats: It was only after the peak T cell response that any repertoires were sampled. An increase in Spike-specific TCR breadth and depth was observed after two AZD1222 doses. Clonal diversity may have been underestimated in mostly white British donors. Regions left unmutated in variants are reportedly the target of nearly half of spike-specific TCRs.

This CDR3 has 16 amino acids. CDR1 is SGDLS and CDR2 is YYNGEE in the germline V gene. V was trimmed by 4 bases and J by 3 bases, leaving 19 bases between them. Sequenced by immunoSEQ multiplex PCR; TCRdb stores in-frame clones only, minus some. The table lists some 110,000 clones, 90% of them singletons, with roughly 8% in the top ten. About this clone itself: Its antigen is as yet unknown.

This clonotype was sampled from an adult who received the AZD1222 COVID-19 vaccine. The input for sequencing was peripheral blood, taken 28 days after the second AZD1222 dose. The V gene is TRBV9, the J gene TRBJ2-5; D might be TRBD1 (6 bases). CDR3 sequence (DNA): TGTGCCAGCAGCCCCGGTATGGGGCAGGGGAAAGAGACCCAGTACTTC. Translating it yields CASSPGMGQGKETQYF. The whole variable domain, remainder taken from reference TRBV9 and TRBJ2-5, is DSGVTQTPKHLITATGQRVTLRCSPRSGDLSVYWYQQSLDQGLQFLIQYYNGEERAKGNILERFSAQQFPDLHSELNLSSLELGDSALYFCASSPGMGQGKETQYFGPGTRLLVL.